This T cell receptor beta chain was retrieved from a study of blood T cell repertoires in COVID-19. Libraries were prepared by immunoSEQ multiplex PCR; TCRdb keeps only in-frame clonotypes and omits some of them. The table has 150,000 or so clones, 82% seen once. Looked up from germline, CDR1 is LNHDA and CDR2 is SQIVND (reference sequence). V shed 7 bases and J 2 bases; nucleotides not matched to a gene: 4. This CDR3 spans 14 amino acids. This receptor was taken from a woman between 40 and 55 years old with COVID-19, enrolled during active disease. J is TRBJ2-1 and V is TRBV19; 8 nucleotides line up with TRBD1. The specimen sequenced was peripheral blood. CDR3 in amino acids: CASKTQGAYNEQFF. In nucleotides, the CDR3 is TGTGCCAGTAAGACACAGGGGGCCTACAATGAGCAGTTCTTC. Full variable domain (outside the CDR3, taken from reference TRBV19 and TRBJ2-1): DGGITQSPKYLFRKEGQNVTLSCEQNLNHDAMYWYRQDPGQGLRLIYYSQIVNDFQKGDIAEGYSVSREKKESFPLTVTSAQKNPTAFYLCASKTQGAYNEQFFGPGTRLTVL.